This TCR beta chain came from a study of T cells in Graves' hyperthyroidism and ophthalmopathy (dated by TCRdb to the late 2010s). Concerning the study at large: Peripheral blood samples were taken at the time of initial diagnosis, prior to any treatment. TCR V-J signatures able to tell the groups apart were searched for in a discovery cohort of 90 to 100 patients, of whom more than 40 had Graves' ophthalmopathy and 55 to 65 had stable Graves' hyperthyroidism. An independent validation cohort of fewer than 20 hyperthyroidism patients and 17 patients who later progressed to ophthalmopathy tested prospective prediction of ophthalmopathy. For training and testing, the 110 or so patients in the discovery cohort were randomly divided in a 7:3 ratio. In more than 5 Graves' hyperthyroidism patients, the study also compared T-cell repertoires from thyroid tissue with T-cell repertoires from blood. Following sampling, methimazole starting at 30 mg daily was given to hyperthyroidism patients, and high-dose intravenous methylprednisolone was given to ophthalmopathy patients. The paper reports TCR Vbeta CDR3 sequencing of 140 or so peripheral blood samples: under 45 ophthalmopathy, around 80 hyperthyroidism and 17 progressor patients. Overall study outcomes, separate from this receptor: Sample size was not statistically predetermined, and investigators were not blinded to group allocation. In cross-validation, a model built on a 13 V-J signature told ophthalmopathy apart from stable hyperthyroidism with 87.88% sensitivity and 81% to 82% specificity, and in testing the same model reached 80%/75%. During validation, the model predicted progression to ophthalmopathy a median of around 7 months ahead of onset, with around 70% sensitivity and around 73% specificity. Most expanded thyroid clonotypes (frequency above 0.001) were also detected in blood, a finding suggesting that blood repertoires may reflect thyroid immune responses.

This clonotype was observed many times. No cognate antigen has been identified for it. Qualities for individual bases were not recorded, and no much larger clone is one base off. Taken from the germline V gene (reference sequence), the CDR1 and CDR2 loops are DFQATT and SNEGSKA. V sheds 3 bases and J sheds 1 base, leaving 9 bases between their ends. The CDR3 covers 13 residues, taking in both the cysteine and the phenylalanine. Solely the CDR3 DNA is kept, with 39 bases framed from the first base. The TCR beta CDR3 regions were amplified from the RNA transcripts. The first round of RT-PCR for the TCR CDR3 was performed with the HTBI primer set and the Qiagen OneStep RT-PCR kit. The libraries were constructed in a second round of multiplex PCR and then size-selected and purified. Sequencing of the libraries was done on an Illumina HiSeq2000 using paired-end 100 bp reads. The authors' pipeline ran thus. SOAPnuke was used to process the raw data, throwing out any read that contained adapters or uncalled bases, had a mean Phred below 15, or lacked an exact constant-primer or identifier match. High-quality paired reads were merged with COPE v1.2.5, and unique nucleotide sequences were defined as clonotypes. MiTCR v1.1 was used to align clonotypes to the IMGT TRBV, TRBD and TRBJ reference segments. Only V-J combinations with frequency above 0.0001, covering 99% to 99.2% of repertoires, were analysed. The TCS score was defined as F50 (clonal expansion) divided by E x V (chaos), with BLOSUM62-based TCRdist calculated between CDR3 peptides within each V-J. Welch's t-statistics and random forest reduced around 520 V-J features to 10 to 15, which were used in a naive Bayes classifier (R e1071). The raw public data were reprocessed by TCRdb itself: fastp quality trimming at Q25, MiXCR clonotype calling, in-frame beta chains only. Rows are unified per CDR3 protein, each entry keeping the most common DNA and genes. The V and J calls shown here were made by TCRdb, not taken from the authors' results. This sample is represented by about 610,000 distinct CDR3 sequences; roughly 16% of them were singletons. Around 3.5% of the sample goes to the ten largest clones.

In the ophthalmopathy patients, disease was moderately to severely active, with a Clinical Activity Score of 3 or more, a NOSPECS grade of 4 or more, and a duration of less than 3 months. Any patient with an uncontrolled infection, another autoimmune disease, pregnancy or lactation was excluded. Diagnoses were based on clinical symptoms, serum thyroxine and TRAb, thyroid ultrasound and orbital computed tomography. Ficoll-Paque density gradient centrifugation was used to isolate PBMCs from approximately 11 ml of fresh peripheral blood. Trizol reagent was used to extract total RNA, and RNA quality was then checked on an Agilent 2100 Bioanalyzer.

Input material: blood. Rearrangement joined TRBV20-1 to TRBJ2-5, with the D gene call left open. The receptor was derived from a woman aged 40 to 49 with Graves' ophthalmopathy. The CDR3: CSASLQTQETQYF. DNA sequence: TGCAGTGCTAGTCTTCAGACCCAAGAGACCCAGTACTTC.